This entry lists 18 T cell receptor beta chains sequenced from one sample in a study of blood T cell repertoires in COVID-19. The data were produced by immunoSEQ multiplex PCR, yet TCRdb's version contains in-frame clones alone and is incomplete. Among 310,000 or so clones listed, 70% to 90% were seen once. Sequenced input: PBMCs or T cells enriched from blood (not recorded which). The receptors here all came from a woman aged 30 to 39 who had recovered from COVID-19.

V gene TRBV30 combines with J gene TRBJ1-2; 8 nucleotides agree with TRBD1. V lost 1 base to trimming and J lost 0 bases; unmatched junction nucleotides: 10. Looked up from germline, CDR1 is GTSNPN and CDR2 is SVGIG (reference sequence). The CDR3 length is 17 residues. CDR3: CAWSDRDRFRPNYGYTF. The DNA for the CDR3 is TGTGCCTGGAGTGACCGGGACAGGTTCAGGCCTAACTATGGCTACACCTTC.

The chain is built from TRBV19 and TRBJ1-2; D is undetermined. V lost 6 bases and J lost 4, with 15 bases in between. The CDR3 sequence is 14 residues long. The germline CDR1 and CDR2 sequences are LNHDA and SQIVND (reference sequence). The CDR3 loop is CASSLGRVGYGYTF. The CDR3 bases are TGTGCCAGTAGCCTAGGGAGGGTAGGCTATGGCTACACCTTC.

The V and J genes are TRBV4-1 and TRBJ1-1; D gene unclear. V dropped 1 base and J dropped 5 bases, with 23 bases sitting between them. The CDR3 covers 18 residues. Germline CDR1 is MGHRA and CDR2 is YSYEKL. In DNA, the CDR3 is TGCGCCAGCAGCCAAGTAAATCTGGGGTTCGGGTCGGGGACTGAAGCTTTCTTT. It encodes CASSQVNLGFGSGTEAFF.

The chain couples TRBV30 to TRBJ1-1; D may be TRBD1 (5 bases). Trimming shortened V by 5 bases and J by 5 bases, and 15 bases separated the two germline ends. Looked up from germline, CDR1 is GTSNPN and CDR2 is SVGIG (reference sequence). The CDR3 consists of 13 residues. The CDR3 bases are TGTGCCTGGCAAAGACAGTCGAGGACTGAAGCTTTCTTT. Translation: CAWQRQSRTEAFF.

This chain connects TRBV5-4 to TRBJ1-2, with TRBD1 identical over 11 bases. Trimming removed 5 bases from V and 5 bases from J; junction bases left unmatched: 5. Germline assignment: CDR1 SGHNT and CDR2 YYREEE (reference sequence). The CDR3 has 14 residues. CDR3 DNA: TGTGCCAGCAGTTCCGGGACAGGGGGTTATGGCTACACCTTC. Encoded protein: CASSSGTGGYGYTF.

The chain combines TRBV7-9 with TRBJ2-4; possible D gene TRBD2, 6 bases. The CDR3 covers 16 residues. From germline, CDR1 is SEHNR and CDR2 FQNEAQ (reference sequence). V was cut by 5 bases and J by 0 bases, with 14 bases left in between. The CDR3 nucleotides read TGTGCCAGCAGCCTTGGGGCGGGGAGAGCCAAAAACATTCAGTACTTC. Translated, it gives CASSLGAGRAKNIQYF.

The chain uses TRBV6-5 and TRBJ1-4; D possibly corresponds to TRBD1 (5 bases). Germline V gene sequence: CDR1 MNHEY, CDR2 SVGAGI. Trimming shortened V by 10 bases and J by 10 bases, and 19 bases separated the two germline ends. This CDR3 region has 13 residues. In DNA form, the CDR3 reads TGTGCCACCAAACAGCTTTCGGGGGTAAAACTGTTTTTT. Translated: CATKQLSGVKLFF.

The chain joins TRBV6-1 to TRBJ1-5, with unresolved D. Looked up from germline, CDR1 is MNHNS and CDR2 is SASEGT. The length of the CDR3 is 16 residues. V lost 4 bases, J lost 6 bases, and 19 bases lay in between. CDR3 sequence (DNA): TGTGCCAGCAGTGCCCCAGCCTGGGAAGGAGGTCAGCCCCAGCATTTT. Residues: CASSAPAWEGGQPQHF.

V is TRBV4-2 and J is TRBJ1-2; D not certain. Germline-derived CDR1 and CDR2 are LGHNA and YNFKEQ. The CDR3 consists of 16 residues. V gave up 0 bases and J gave up 0 bases, with 11 bases separating them. The CDR3 spells CASSQDSAGTNYGYTF. In DNA, the CDR3 is TGTGCCAGCAGCCAAGATAGTGCAGGCACTAACTATGGCTACACCTTC.

This clone has more than one count but fewer than ten. The rearrangement joins TRBV6-5 to TRBJ2-7; D call uncertain. Germline lookup yields CDR1 MNHEY and CDR2 SVGAGI. V shed 0 bases and J shed 4 bases, with 7 bases lying between them. This CDR3 is 13 amino acids long. The CDR3 nucleotides are TGTGCCAGCAGTTACTCGGAGAATTACGAGCAGTACTTC. This encodes CASSYSENYEQYF.

The chain joins TRBV13 to TRBJ2-5; TRBD1 is a possible D gene (6 bases). Germline lookup yields CDR1 PRHDT and CDR2 FYEKMQ (reference sequence). V lost 4 bases to trimming and J lost 5 bases, with 17 bases between them. The CDR3 runs to 15 residues. CDR3 residues: CASSSSPPRGETQYF. DNA for the CDR3: TGTGCCAGCAGCTCCTCCCCTCCAAGGGGGGAGACCCAGTACTTC.

The chain uses TRBV11-1 and TRBJ2-7, with 11 bases that match TRBD1. V shed 6 bases, J shed 4 bases, and the junction held 5 bases outside the gene matches. This CDR3 region has 14 residues. Germline lookup yields CDR1 SGHAT and CDR2 FQDESV (reference sequence). CDR3 sequence reads: CASRPGTGGYEQYF. The CDR3 nucleotides read TGTGCCAGCAGACCCGGGACAGGGGGTTACGAGCAGTACTTC.

The chain recombines TRBV13 with TRBJ1-2, with D maybe TRBD1 (5 bases). Trimming shortened V by 6 bases and J by 10 bases, and 21 bases separated the two germline ends. This CDR3 comprises 14 residues. Germline V gene data show CDR1 as PRHDT and CDR2 as FYEKMQ (reference sequence). The CDR3 DNA reads TGTGCCAGCAGTTCGCCACCCCTTACAGGTGACTACACCTTC. Protein: CASSSPPLTGDYTF.

V gene TRBV7-8 combines with J gene TRBJ1-5; possibly TRBD1 for D (6 bases). The CDR3 contains 13 residues. Trimming removed 1 base at V and 5 bases at J, with 6 bases between. Germline CDR1 is SGHVS and CDR2 is FQNEAQ. CDR3 sequence (DNA): TGTGCCAGCAGCTTAGGACAGGATCAGCCCCAGCATTTT. Its protein is CASSLGQDQPQHF.

The rearrangement uses TRBV6-5 and TRBJ2-3; 7 bases are shared with TRBD1. CDR3 length: 14 residues. Germline CDR1 MNHEY, CDR2 SVGAGI. V gave up 7 bases and J gave up 1 base; unmatched junction bases: 5. The CDR3 DNA is TGTGCCAGCAAAGGGGGCCATGGCACAGATACGCAGTATTTT. Translating gives CASKGGHGTDTQYF.

The J gene is TRBJ2-7, the V gene TRBV5-6; D gene unclear. V was shortened by 0 bases and J by 7 bases, with 14 bases between the two germline ends. CDR1 and CDR2 from the germline V gene are SGHDT and YYEEEE. This CDR3 is 14 amino acids long. CDR3 residues: CASSLATPLREQYF. The CDR3 DNA reads TGTGCCAGCAGCTTGGCCACTCCGTTGCGGGAGCAGTACTTC. The variable domain in full, completed from reference TRBV5-6 and TRBJ2-7, reads DAGVTQSPTHLIKTRGQQVTLRCSPKSGHDTVSWYQQALGQGPQFIFQYYEEEERQRGNFPDRFSGHQFPNYSSELNVNALLLGDSALYLCASSLATPLREQYFGPGTRLTVT.

The chain recombines TRBV5-6 with TRBJ2-3; TRBD1 agrees at 9 bases. The CDR3 covers 17 residues. The V segment lost 2 bases and the J segment 2 bases; nucleotides outside the gene matches: 9. Germline V gives CDR1 SGHDT, CDR2 YYEEEE. CDR3: CASSLQTGTGPTDTQYF. CDR3 coding DNA: TGTGCCAGCAGCTTACAAACCGGGACAGGGCCCACAGATACGCAGTATTTT.

This clone was counted once. The chain is built from TRBV21-1 and TRBJ2-3; the D call of TRBD2 is as the table states it, not checked on the DNA. TRBV21-1 is labeled a pseudogene. The CDR3 runs 18 residues. DNA of the CDR3: TGTGCCAGCAGCAAACCTGGACCGGGGGGCCCGGTCACAGATACGCAGTATTTT. Its translation is CASSKPGPGGPVTDTQYF.